The clone carrying this T cell receptor beta chain appeared a few times. Its antigen is not known. Combining iRepertoire HTBI primers with Arm-PCR of CDR3 regions, the authors built TCR beta libraries. MiXCR was run by TCRdb on the multiplex PCR reads, yielding one entry per CDR3 protein. Here the sample spans approximately 690,000 distinct CDR3 sequences, 25% to 35% being singletons. The data are from a study of regulatory T cells in long-lasting Graves disease. Study results and caveats: TCR diversity was lower in persistent Graves' patients than in newly diagnosed ones. Those with persistent disease had in common more public clonotypes (about 3,000) than new patients (roughly 930).

V was pared by 8 bases and J by 1 base, with 14 bases between. In germline, CDR1 is LNHNV, CDR2 YYDKDF (reference sequence). This CDR3 is built from 14 residues. The time point denotes: persistent/refractory GD, antithyroid drugs over 5 years with positive TRAb. The TCR library used RNA extracted from PBMCs. An endocrinology department located in Xi'an, China, was where the patients came from. The sequences come from peripheral blood mononuclear cells (PBMCs), collected when the disease was refractory, from a patient treated with antithyroid drugs. The chain has TRBV15 and TRBJ1-1; no definite D call. This sequence was found in a female donor with Graves disease. In nucleotides, the CDR3 is TGTGCCACCCGCTTAGCCCAGAGGAACACTGAAGCTTTCTTT. Residues: CATRLAQRNTEAFF. Combining the CDR3 with reference TRBV15 and TRBJ1-1 gives the whole variable domain DAMVIQNPRYQVTQFGKPVTLSCSQTLNHNVMYWYQQKSSQAPKLLFHYYDKDFNNEADTPDNFQSRRPNTSFCFLDIRSPGLGDTAMYLCATRLAQRNTEAFFGQGTRLTVV.